A single sample gave rise to the 10 T cell receptor beta chains below, sequenced in a study of T cell repertoires in cytomegalovirus infection. One entry per CDR3 protein results from TCRdb running MiXCR on the reads. The table records approximately 250,000 distinct CDR3 sequences, about 7% of them present only once. Sequencing was performed on PBMCs. The receptor source for this set is a human donor in good health (CMV status not recorded). Some clones in this sample may be carry-over from other donors' samples.

This clonotype was seen ten or more times. The chain employs TRBV7-8 and TRBJ2-1, with 7 bases matching TRBD1. The CDR3 length is 15 residues. Trimming removed 7 bases from V and 3 bases from J; junction bases left unmatched: 9. Germline V gene sequence: CDR1 SGHVS, CDR2 FQNEAQ. CDR3 protein: CASTLPGQYYNEQFF. The CDR3 region has the DNA TGTGCCAGCACCCTACCGGGACAGTACTACAATGAGCAGTTCTTC.

This clonotype was counted a few times. This rearrangement joins TRBV3-1 to TRBJ2-3; either TRBD1 or TRBD2 may supply D (5 bases each). The germline V gene encodes CDR1 LGHDT and CDR2 YNNKEL (reference sequence). Trimming took 0 bases from V and 10 from J, leaving 11 bases between them. The CDR3 spans 13 residues. This CDR3 reads CASSQDTTGPQYF. For the CDR3, the DNA is TGTGCCAGCAGCCAAGATACGACGGGGCCGCAGTATTTT.

With respect to this clonotype: An end of the junction differs from the germline gene, which may be a read error. This CDR3 is CGAELPDTEAFF. The CDR3 coding sequence is TGCGGTGCTGAACTCCCGGACACTGAAGCTTTCTTT. The chain employs TRBV20-1 and TRBJ1-1, with D hard to call. CDR1 and CDR2 (germline): DFQATT, SNEGSKA (reference sequence). The CDR3 length is 12 residues.

This clonotype was recorded many times. The CDR3 here is CASSFIPPNQPQHF. The CDR3 DNA sequence: TGTGCCAGTAGCTTTATCCCTCCGAATCAGCCCCAGCATTTT. This chain uses TRBV19 with TRBJ1-5; D not certain. Per germline, CDR1 LNHDA and CDR2 SQIVND (reference sequence). Trimming removed 6 bases from V and 4 bases from J, with 13 bases in between. The CDR3 runs to 14 residues.

This clonotype occurred many times. The genes are TRBV20-1 and TRBJ2-7; 7 bases align to TRBD1. J was trimmed by 7 bases and V by 5 bases; bases with no gene match: 5. CDR1 DFQATT and CDR2 SNEGSKA come from the germline V gene (reference sequence). The CDR3 extends over 11 amino acids. For the CDR3, the DNA is TGCAGTGCTTACAGGGGTAGGGAGCAGTACTTC. Encoded protein: CSAYRGREQYF.

This clonotype was counted ten times or more. The CDR3 reads CASGTPYQFF. The CDR3, as DNA: TGTGCCAGCGGGACACCATATCAGTTCTTC. The chain uses TRBV12-3 or TRBV12-4 and TRBJ2-1; perhaps TRBD1 as D (6 bases). The CDR3 has 10 residues. The germline V and J ends were trimmed by 8 bases and 13 bases, with 12 bases remaining between them.

This clonotype has a count of ten or more. The chain carries TRBV18 and TRBJ2-1; 8 bases align to TRBD1. This CDR3 is 16 amino acids long. Germline V gene sequence: CDR1 KGHSH, CDR2 LQKENI. Trimming removed 0 bases from V and 9 bases from J; junction bases left unmatched: 10. CDR3 protein: CASSPPSQGAVGEQFF. CDR3 nucleotides: TGTGCCAGCTCACCACCGAGTCAGGGGGCTGTGGGTGAGCAGTTCTTC.

Ten or more counts support this clonotype. The chain is built from TRBV4-1 and TRBJ1-6, with 9 positions matching TRBD1. The CDR3 consists of 16 residues. CDR1 and CDR2 (germline): MGHRA, YSYEKL. V lost 3 bases to trimming and J lost 6 bases; unmatched junction nucleotides: 6. CDR3 sequence reads: CASSHPGQGPNSPLHF. DNA of the CDR3: TGCGCCAGCAGCCACCCCGGACAGGGGCCTAATTCACCCCTCCACTTT.

In its sample, this clonotype was seen many times. The CDR3: CASSEAVAGELFF. The CDR3 bases are TGTGCCAGCAGTGAAGCGGTCGCCGGGGAGCTGTTTTTT. V usage is TRBV2 and J usage is TRBJ2-2; no firm D call. The ends were cut back, 0 bases at V and 6 bases at J, with 5 bases in the middle. Germline CDR1 SNHLY, CDR2 FYNNEI. The CDR3 totals 13 residues.

This clonotype was detected ten times or more. Germline is not matched at one junction end, which may reflect a read error. CDR3 protein: CARSRPGARVQPQHF. DNA for the CDR3: TGCGCCAGGAGCCGTCCGGGGGCCAGAGTTCAGCCCCAGCATTTT. This chain links TRBV4-3 with TRBJ1-5, with D perhaps TRBD1 (6 bases). Germline V gene data show CDR1 as LGHNA and CDR2 as YSLEER. The CDR3 totals 15 residues.